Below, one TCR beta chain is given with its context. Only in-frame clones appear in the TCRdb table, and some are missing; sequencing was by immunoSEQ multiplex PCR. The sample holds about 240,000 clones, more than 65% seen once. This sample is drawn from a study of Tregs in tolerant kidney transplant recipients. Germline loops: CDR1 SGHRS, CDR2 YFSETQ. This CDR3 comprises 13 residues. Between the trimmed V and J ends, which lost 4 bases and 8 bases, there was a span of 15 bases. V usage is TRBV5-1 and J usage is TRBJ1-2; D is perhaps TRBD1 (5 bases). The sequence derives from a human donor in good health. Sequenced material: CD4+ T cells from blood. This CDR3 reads CASSRGEGSGYTF. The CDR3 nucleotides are TGCGCCAGCAGCCGGGGTGAGGGGAGCGGCTACACCTTC.